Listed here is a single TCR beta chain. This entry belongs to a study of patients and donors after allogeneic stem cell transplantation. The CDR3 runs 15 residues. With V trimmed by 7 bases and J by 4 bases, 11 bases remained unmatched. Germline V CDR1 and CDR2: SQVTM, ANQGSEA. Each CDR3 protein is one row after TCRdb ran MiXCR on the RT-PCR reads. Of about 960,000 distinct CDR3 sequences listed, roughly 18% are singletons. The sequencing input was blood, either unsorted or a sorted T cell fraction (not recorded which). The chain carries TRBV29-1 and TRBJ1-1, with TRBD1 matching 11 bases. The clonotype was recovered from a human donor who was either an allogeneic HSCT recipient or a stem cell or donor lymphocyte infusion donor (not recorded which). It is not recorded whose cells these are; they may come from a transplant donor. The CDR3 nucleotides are TGCAGCGCCCTGGGACAGGGGGGATTTGGCACTGAAGCTTTCTTT. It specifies CSALGQGGFGTEAFF.